The rows below give T cell receptor beta chains drawn from one sample of a study of cytomegalovirus exposure and HLA in healthy donors. Measured with immunoSEQ multiplex PCR; TCRdb has only the in-frame clones, and not every one. The sample carries some 120,000 clones, over 85% recorded once. The specimen sequenced was PBMCs. The receptors derive from a woman younger than 35 in good health and CMV-seronegative. The CDR3 runs from the conserved cysteine through the conserved F or W. Size values are once, few and many counts, or a class for expanded clones, and some rows have none.

. | TRBJ2-7 | TRBV12-5 | CASGVALEQYF
. | TRBJ1-2 | TRBV7-9 | CASSDRYDGYTF
. | TRBJ2-7 | TRBV28 | CASNSGPYEQYF
. | TRBJ2-7 | TRBV10-3 | CAISESNYEQYF
. | TRBJ2-5 | TRBV7-2 | CASSRGGLAHQETQYF
. | TRBJ1-4 | TRBV30 | CAWNRATNEKLFF
. | TRBJ1-2 | TRBV4-2 | CASSQLGQPNYGYTF
. | TRBJ1-1 | TRBV7-9 | CASSFEQGIGNTEAFF
. | TRBJ1-3 | TRBV7-9 | CASSKQGLENTIYF
. | TRBJ2-1 | TRBV28 | CASSGTGTDPYEQFF
. | TRBJ1-5 | TRBV2 | CASSGGMGNQPQHF
. | TRBJ2-7 | TRBV9 | CASSERGQGTYEQYF
. | TRBJ2-4 | TRBV25-1 | CASSEPTGKGNIQYF
once | TRBJ2-1 | TRBV9 | CASSFAQLGGGLYNEQFF
. | TRBJ1-1 | TRBV29-1 | CSVDAGQATEAFF
. | TRBJ2-5 | TRBV10-3 | CAIRAGTSGNRFQETQYF
. | TRBJ2-3 | TRBV27 | CASSPSTDTQYF
. | TRBJ2-1 | TRBV5-6 | CASSPGLAGHYNEQFF